These 30 T cell receptor beta chains originate from one sample sequenced in a study of T cells in Graves' hyperthyroidism and ophthalmopathy. RNA transcripts served as the template for amplifying TCR beta CDR3 regions. The HTBI set primed first-round TCR CDR3 RT-PCR. TCRdb re-called the multiplex PCR reads with MiXCR, one entry per CDR3 protein. The table has around 250,000 distinct CDR3 sequences, 13% to 15% seen once; the top ten hold roughly 13%. The sequenced material came from blood. These receptor sequences come from a woman between 35 and 50 years old with Graves' hyperthyroidism that later progressed to Graves' ophthalmopathy.

This clonotype was found many times. The V call is TRBV28, the J call TRBJ2-7; TRBD2 agrees at 12 bases. The J segment lost 2 bases and the V segment lost 5 bases, leaving 7 bases of the junction unmatched. Germline V gives CDR1 MDHEN, CDR2 SYDVKM. The CDR3 contains 16 residues. The CDR3 loop is CASSDTSGRTPYEQYF. As DNA, the CDR3 is TGTGCCAGCAGTGACACTAGCGGGAGGACCCCCTACGAGCAGTACTTC.

V and J are TRBV4-1 and TRBJ1-2, with no clear D. Germline CDR1 is MGHRA and CDR2 is YSYEKL. There are 15 residues in the CDR3. V was shortened by 0 bases and J by 3 bases, with 11 bases between the two germline ends. The CDR3 DNA follows: TGCGCCAGCAGCCAAGATGGGTTCGGTGACTATGGCTACACCTTC. Translation gives CASSQDGFGDYGYTF.

This clonotype was recorded at least ten times. J is TRBJ2-7 and V is TRBV6-1; no reliable D call. V was trimmed by 0 bases and J by 4 bases, leaving 4 bases between them. Germline CDR1 and CDR2: MNHNS and SASEGT. The CDR3 runs 12 residues. The CDR3 coding sequence is TGTGCCAGCAGTGAAGCGGGGTACGAGCAGTACTTC. As protein: CASSEAGYEQYF.

Worth noting for this clonotype: Possible read error: a much larger clone is one base away. The gene calls are TRBV28 and TRBJ1-5, with 7 bases aligning to TRBD1. The CDR3 contains 17 residues. Germline values: CDR1 MDHEN, CDR2 SYDVKM. The CDR3 sequence is CAGSHRTGAGSNQPQHF. CDR3 sequence (DNA): TGTGCCGGCAGCCACAGGACAGGCGCGGGTAGCAATCAGCCCCAGCATTTT.

This clonotype was recorded many times. V and J are TRBV7-9 and TRBJ1-6; D unclear. CDR1 SEHNR and CDR2 FQNEAQ come from the germline V gene (reference sequence). This CDR3 has 15 amino acids. Trimming left V 2 bases short and J 10 bases short, with 15 bases between. The CDR3 DNA reads TGTGCCAGCAGCTTAACGGGCCTGGGAGAGTCACCCCTCCACTTT. Its protein product is CASSLTGLGESPLHF.

The CDR3 coding sequence is TGTGCCAGTAGTATGCCCGGGAGGGCTGACTACGAGCAGTACTTC. Translation gives CASSMPGRADYEQYF. The rearrangement links TRBV19 to TRBJ2-7, with 8 bases aligning to TRBD2. Germline CDR1 and CDR2: LNHDA and SQIVND (reference sequence). The CDR3 spans 15 residues. V lost 3 bases, J lost 3 bases, and 7 bases stayed unmatched. The full variable domain, in which reference TRBV19 and TRBJ2-7 provide the parts outside the CDR3, is DGGITQSPKYLFRKEGQNVTLSCEQNLNHDAMYWYRQDPGQGLRLIYYSQIVNDFQKGDIAEGYSVSREKKESFPLTVTSAQKNPTAFYLCASSMPGRADYEQYFGPGTRLTVT.

At least ten counts were recorded for this clonotype. The chain has TRBV11-2 and TRBJ2-3; weak D call: TRBD2 (6 bases). The CDR3 runs to 14 residues. The germline CDR1 and CDR2 sequences are SGHAT and FQNNGV. V was pared by 1 base and J by 9 bases, with 14 bases between. CDR3 coding DNA: TGTGCCAGCAGCTTAGGCGGGGCAGAGGGGACGCAGTATTTT. This gives the protein CASSLGGAEGTQYF. Full variable domain (outside the CDR3, taken from reference TRBV11-2 and TRBJ2-3): EAGVAQSPRYKIIEKRQSVAFWCNPISGHATLYWYQQILGQGPKLLIQFQNNGVVDDSQLPKDRFSAERLKGVDSTLKIQPAKLEDSAVYLCASSLGGAEGTQYFGPGTRLTVL.

There are many counts of this clonotype. The chain has TRBV4-1 and TRBJ1-4; TRBD1 aligns across 7 bases. Germline values: CDR1 MGHRA, CDR2 YSYEKL. This CDR3 is 14 amino acids long. The ends lost 4 bases at V and 6 bases at J; junction bases unmatched: 5. The CDR3 sequence: CASSRPGGDEKLFF. For the CDR3, the DNA is TGCGCCAGCAGCCGACCAGGGGGGGATGAAAAACTGTTTTTT.

The table lists this clonotype with a few counts. The CDR3: CASRGNYGYTF. CDR3 bases: TGTGCCAGCAGGGGAAACTATGGCTACACCTTC. This chain uses TRBV25-1 with TRBJ1-2; D gene uncertain. Trimming shortened V by 6 bases and J by 2 bases, and 4 bases separated the two germline ends. The germline V gene encodes CDR1 MGHDK and CDR2 SYGVNS. The CDR3 runs 11 residues.

This clonotype was counted a single time. Since a much larger clone is just one base distant, this may be a read error. The CDR3 region has the DNA TGTGCCAATAGTAGGGGACTTGAAGATTCACCCCTCCACTTT. This codes for CANSRGLEDSPLHF. The chain uses TRBV19 and TRBJ1-6, with D possibly being TRBD1 (5 bases). CDR1 LNHDA and CDR2 SQIVND come from the germline V gene (reference sequence). The CDR3 is 14 amino acids.

This clonotype has a count of ten or more. This chain uses TRBV20-1 with TRBJ2-2; possibly TRBD1 or TRBD2 for D (6 bases each). Germline CDR1 is DFQATT and CDR2 is SNEGSKA (reference sequence). This CDR3 has 15 residues. Trimming left V 2 bases short and J 1 base short, with 11 bases between. The CDR3 spells CSARPGAVNTGELFF. In DNA form, the CDR3 reads TGCAGTGCTAGACCGGGGGCCGTGAACACCGGGGAGCTGTTTTTT.

This clonotype was seen a single time. J is TRBJ1-1 and V is TRBV10-3; D might be TRBD1 (5 bases). The CDR3 extends over 14 amino acids. From germline, CDR1 is ENHRY and CDR2 SYGVKD. Trimming took 5 bases from V and 1 from J, leaving 11 bases between them. The CDR3 DNA reads TGTGCCATCAGTCCCGCAGGGAAGAACACTGAAGCTTTCTTT. Translated, it gives CAISPAGKNTEAFF.

The table lists this clonotype with many counts. J is TRBJ1-5 and V is TRBV28, with 7 bases fitting TRBD1. There are 14 residues in the CDR3. Looked up from germline, CDR1 is MDHEN and CDR2 is SYDVKM. J lost 3 bases, V lost 4 bases, and 3 bases had no gene match. The CDR3 reads CASSWTGNNQPQHF. The CDR3 DNA is TGTGCCAGCAGTTGGACAGGAAACAATCAGCCCCAGCATTTT.

A remark on this clonotype: At one boundary the junction diverges from the germline segment, which might be a read error. The CDR3 nucleotides are TGTGCCAGCAGCCCGATCCGGGACACAGCCTACGAGCAGCACTTC. This encodes CASSPIRDTAYEQHF. The chain links TRBV7-2 to TRBJ2-7; weak D call: TRBD1 (6 bases). Germline lookup yields CDR1 SGHTA and CDR2 FQGNSA. The CDR3 consists of 15 residues.

This clonotype was counted many times. The gene calls are TRBV20-1 and TRBJ2-7; tentatively, D is TRBD2 (5 bases). The V gene's germline CDR1 is DFQATT and CDR2 SNEGSKA (reference sequence). The ends were cut back, 7 bases at V and 0 bases at J, with 16 bases in the middle. The CDR3 contains 14 residues. CDR3 sequence: CSVRPPGFSYEQYF. The CDR3 DNA follows: TGCAGTGTCCGCCCCCCGGGGTTCTCCTACGAGCAGTACTTC.

A word on this clonotype: One base away lies a much larger clone, so this may be a sequencing read error. The rearrangement joins TRBV19 to TRBJ2-1; a possible D gene is TRBD2 (6 bases). Per the germline V gene, CDR1 is LNHDA and CDR2 is SQIVND (reference sequence). This CDR3 has 16 residues. The DNA of the CDR3 is TGTGCCAGCGCAAATCTAGCGTATCTTTCCTTCAATGAGCAGTTCTTC. It is translated as CASANLAYLSFNEQFF. Variable domain in full (rest from reference TRBV19 and TRBJ2-1): DGGITQSPKYLFRKEGQNVTLSCEQNLNHDAMYWYRQDPGQGLRLIYYSQIVNDFQKGDIAEGYSVSREKKESFPLTVTSAQKNPTAFYLCASANLAYLSFNEQFFGPGTRLTVL.

This clonotype appeared a few times. The chain uses TRBV19 and TRBJ2-3; 10 nucleotides align to TRBD2. CDR1 is LNHDA and CDR2 is SQIVND in the germline V gene (reference sequence). The CDR3 spans 15 residues. J lost 2 bases, V lost 5 bases, and 4 bases had no gene match. Here the CDR3 DNA reads TGTGCCAGTAGTTTACTAGCGGGACACACAGATACGCAGTATTTT. Translation: CASSLLAGHTDTQYF.

This clonotype was counted many times. The chain joins TRBV9 to TRBJ2-7; possibly TRBD1 for D (5 bases). The CDR3 sequence is 14 residues long. Germline CDR1 is SGDLS and CDR2 is YYNGEE. With 0 bases removed from V and 3 bases from J, the gap between germline ends came to 10 bases. CDR3 DNA: TGTGCCAGCAGCGTAGATCACGGACACTACGAGCAGTACTTC. It specifies CASSVDHGHYEQYF.

Worth noting for this clonotype: This could be a read error, since a much larger clone is one nucleotide away. In DNA, the CDR3 is TGTGCCTGGAGTGGGTCTTCGCCTAATCAGCCCCAGCATTTT. The encoded protein is CAWSGSSPNQPQHF. This sequence joins TRBV30 and TRBJ1-5; D gene ambiguous. The CDR3 loop spans 14 amino acids. The germline V gene encodes CDR1 GTSNPN and CDR2 SVGIG (reference sequence). V lost 1 base and J lost 4, with 11 bases in between.

This clonotype came up many times. The genes are TRBV15 and TRBJ1-1; no definite D call. CDR1 and CDR2 (germline): LNHNV, YYDKDF (reference sequence). This CDR3 contains 16 residues. Trimming took off 0 bases at V and 2 bases at J, with 13 bases between the two ends. DNA of the CDR3: TGTGCCACCAGCAGAGATCGGGCCGGAGGTAACACTGAAGCTTTCTTT. It encodes CATSRDRAGGNTEAFF.

This clonotype was counted at least ten times. The V gene is TRBV12-3 or TRBV12-4, the J gene TRBJ2-7, with TRBD1 identical over 10 bases. V trimming: 6 bases; J trimming: 6 bases; junction bases outside the gene matches: 5. The CDR3 totals 13 residues. CDR3 loop: CASRRQGAGEQYF. CDR3 bases: TGTGCCAGCAGAAGACAGGGGGCGGGCGAGCAGTACTTC.

This clonotype has at least ten counts. V gene TRBV18 combines with J gene TRBJ2-3; TRBD1 matches at 9 bases. Per germline, CDR1 KGHSH and CDR2 LQKENI. V lost 0 bases to trimming and J lost 4 bases; unmatched junction nucleotides: 2. The CDR3 runs to 15 residues. This chain's CDR3 is CASSPPGQGADTQYF. CDR3 nucleotide sequence: TGTGCCAGCTCACCACCGGGACAGGGCGCAGATACGCAGTATTTT.

This clonotype was detected ten times or more. This chain joins TRBV6-1 and TRBJ2-5; TRBD2 matches 8 bases. The CDR3 has 15 residues. J lost 4 bases, V lost 7 bases, and 11 bases had no gene match. Germline CDR1 reads MNHNS; CDR2 reads SASEGT. CDR3 loop: CASKKAGVTSETQYF. As DNA, the CDR3 is TGTGCCAGCAAAAAAGCGGGAGTAACCTCAGAGACCCAGTACTTC.

In its sample, this clonotype was seen many times. This chain uses TRBV30 with TRBJ2-1, with D possibly being TRBD2 (6 bases). Germline CDR1 GTSNPN, CDR2 SVGIG (reference sequence). The V and J ends lost 4 bases and 0 bases respectively, with 10 bases between them. The CDR3 extends over 14 amino acids. CDR3 DNA sequence: TGTGCCTGGACCAGCGGGTCCTCCTACAATGAGCAGTTCTTC. Amino acids: CAWTSGSSYNEQFF.

This clonotype was observed at least ten times. The chain combines TRBV28 with TRBJ2-3, with D tentatively TRBD1 or TRBD2 (5 bases each). CDR1 and CDR2 from the germline V gene are MDHEN and SYDVKM. V was pared by 6 bases and J by 1 base, with 11 bases between. This CDR3 is 14 amino acids long. CDR3 loop: CASRRDPRTDTQYF. The CDR3 DNA reads TGTGCCAGCAGAAGGGACCCACGCACAGATACGCAGTATTTT. Supplemented by reference TRBV28 and TRBJ2-3, the full variable domain reads DVKVTQSSRYLVKRTGEKVFLECVQDMDHENMFWYRQDPGLGLRLIYFSYDVKMKEKGDIPEGYSVSREKKERFSLILESASTNQTSMYLCASRRDPRTDTQYFGPGTRLTVL.

This clonotype has ten or more counts. V gene TRBV20-1 combines with J gene TRBJ1-5, with D unclear. The germline gives CDR1 DFQATT, CDR2 SNEGSKA (reference sequence). The CDR3 contains 17 residues. V was trimmed by 0 bases and J by 2 bases, leaving 17 bases between them. The CDR3 DNA reads as TGCAGTGCTAGAGAAGGATTCGAGGATTTGGGCAATCAGCCCCAGCATTTT. Amino acids: CSAREGFEDLGNQPQHF.

This clonotype was counted ten times or more. V gene TRBV28 combines with J gene TRBJ2-7; TRBD2 matches at 8 bases. Germline-derived CDR1 and CDR2 are MDHEN and SYDVKM. Trimming removed 3 bases from V and 3 bases from J; junction bases left unmatched: 4. The CDR3 extends over 14 amino acids. The CDR3 spells CASSFGGRIYEQYF. The CDR3 DNA follows: TGTGCCAGCAGTTTCGGCGGGAGGATCTACGAGCAGTACTTC.

A remark on this clonotype: A read error may be the cause here, since a much bigger clone is one base away. The chain carries TRBV2 and TRBJ2-1; maybe TRBD2 (6 bases). The CDR3 is made up of 16 amino acids. CDR1 SNHLY and CDR2 FYNNEI come from the germline V gene. The CDR3 region is CASSGGSSGRYNERFF. The CDR3 DNA follows: TGTGCCAGCAGTGGGGGTAGTAGCGGACGATACAATGAGCGGTTCTTC. The full variable domain, with the rest looked up from reference TRBV2 and TRBJ2-1, is EPEVTQTPSHQVTQMGQEVILRCVPISNHLYFYWYRQILGQKVEFLVSFYNNEISEKSEIFDDQFSVERPDGSNFTLKIRSTKLEDSAMYFCASSGGSSGRYNERFFGPGTRLTVL.

The CDR3 is CASSEADGNTEAFF. DNA for the CDR3: TGCGCCAGCAGTGAGGCGGATGGGAACACTGAAGCTTTCTTT. V gene TRBV10-2 combines with J gene TRBJ1-1; no reliable D call. Between the trimmed V and J ends, which lost 2 bases and 1 base, there was a span of 8 bases. The CDR3 sequence is 14 residues long. The germline V gene encodes CDR1 WSHSY and CDR2 SAAADI.

This clonotype was seen repeatedly, ten times or more. This sequence joins TRBV12-5 and TRBJ2-3; D may match TRBD1 or TRBD2 (6 bases each). The CDR3 extends over 14 amino acids. Per the germline V gene, CDR1 is LGHNT and CDR2 is FRNRAP. With 6 bases removed from V and 0 bases from J, the gap between germline ends came to 10 bases. In nucleotides, the CDR3 is TGTGCTAGTGGACGCGGGACAAGCACAGATACGCAGTATTTT. Encoded protein: CASGRGTSTDTQYF.